This entry describes one T cell receptor beta chain. Its antigen is as yet unknown. The sample is drawn from a study of cytomegalovirus exposure and HLA in healthy donors. Looking at the study overall: Per a later analysis, the 666 first-cohort and under 150 validation repertoires shared one platform. Regarding the study as a whole: Some TCR beta chains (approximately 180 of them) were listed as cytomegalovirus-associated.

The CDR3 loop spans 13 amino acids. CDR1 is SGHDT and CDR2 is YYEEEE in the germline V gene. V lost 4 bases and J lost 8; bases outside the gene matches: 5. The donors were in the roughly 120-subject validation cohort, distinct from the approximately 670-subject first cohort. The assay was immunoSEQ multiplex PCR, and TCRdb's table has in-frame clones only and misses some. This sample has around 200,000 clones, with 80% to 85% found just once. Material: PBMCs. This TCR was sampled from a woman between 18 and 29 years old in good health and CMV-seropositive. This sequence joins TRBV5-6 and TRBJ2-1; 8 bases map to TRBD1. The CDR3: CASSGRDRYEQFF. CDR3 nucleotides: TGTGCCAGCAGCGGAAGGGACAGGTATGAGCAGTTCTTC.